The text below deals with one T cell receptor beta chain. Its antigen remains unknown. The CDR3 runs 17 residues. The germline V gene encodes CDR1 SGHDN and CDR2 FVKESK. V was cut by 4 bases and J by 6 bases, with 25 bases left in between. This entry belongs to a study of T cell responses to AZD1222 COVID-19 vaccine. The repertoire was sequenced with immunoSEQ multiplex PCR; TCRdb's copy has only in-frame clones and lacks some. Among 100,000 or so clones listed, around nine tenths were seen once. Points from the study as a whole: Among the donors, most were white British and more were female, and clonal diversity was possibly underestimated. Rises in breadth and depth of Spike-specific TCRs came after two AZD1222 doses. The number of AZD1222 recipients seropositive at baseline was only 5 to 7.

The chain combines TRBV14 with TRBJ2-7; TRBD2 is a possible D gene (7 bases). This receptor was identified in an adult in good health. This specimen was peripheral blood, taken on day 0 of AZD1222 vaccination. The chain's CDR3 is CASSRSWDNGGLFEQYF. CDR3 sequence (DNA): TGTGCCAGCAGCCGGTCCTGGGACAACGGGGGGCTCTTCGAGCAGTACTTC. Drawing the rest from reference TRBV14 and TRBJ2-7, the complete variable domain is EAGVTQFPSHSVIEKGQTVTLRCDPISGHDNLYWYRRVMGKEIKFLLHFVKESKQDESGMPNNRFLAERTGGTYSTLKVQPAELEDSGVYFCASSRSWDNGGLFEQYFGPGTRLTVT.